The 10 T cell receptor beta chains below all came from one sample that was sequenced in a study of cytotoxic CD8 clonotypes in ibrutinib-treated CLL. Clones were read by immunoSEQ multiplex PCR, and TCRdb kept only the in-frame ones, dropping some. The sample has approximately 320,000 clones; over 55% are singletons. The input for sequencing was PBMCs, taken after 36 months of ibrutinib treatment. The receptors stem from a human donor with chronic lymphocytic leukemia.

This clone has just one count. The V gene is TRBV6-5, the J gene TRBJ1-2; 7 nucleotides align to TRBD1. CDR3 length equals 13 residues. The trim removed 10 bases at V and 4 bases at J, leaving 9 bases unmatched. CDR1 and CDR2 from the germline V gene are MNHEY and SVGAGI. The CDR3 spells CATATGVGYGYTF. Written as DNA, the CDR3 is TGTGCCACCGCAACAGGGGTCGGCTATGGCTACACCTTC.

J is TRBJ2-3 and V is TRBV7-2, with 14 bases identical to TRBD2. The trim removed 1 base at V and 4 bases at J, leaving 1 base unmatched. Germline-derived CDR1 and CDR2 are SGHTA and FQGNSA. The CDR3 has 16 residues. CDR3 DNA sequence: TGTGCCAGCAGCTTAGGGACTAGCGGGGGGTCAGATACGCAGTATTTT. Its translation: CASSLGTSGGSDTQYF.

This clone was recorded a few times. CDR3: CASSLQGAPSTEAFF. The CDR3 DNA reads TGTGCCAGCAGCCTCCAGGGGGCCCCGAGCACTGAAGCTTTCTTT. The rearrangement joins TRBV14 to TRBJ1-1, with 8 bases fitting TRBD1. The CDR3 loop spans 15 amino acids. Germline V gene sequence: CDR1 SGHDN, CDR2 FVKESK. V lost 4 bases and J lost 4; bases outside the gene matches: 8. Combining the CDR3 with reference TRBV14 and TRBJ1-1 gives the whole variable domain EAGVTQFPSHSVIEKGQTVTLRCDPISGHDNLYWYRRVMGKEIKFLLHFVKESKQDESGMPNNRFLAERTGGTYSTLKVQPAELEDSGVYFCASSLQGAPSTEAFFGQGTRLTVV.

This chain links TRBV6-5 with TRBJ2-7; 8 bases line up with TRBD2. The CDR3 has 15 residues. V lost 6 bases to trimming and J lost 0 bases; unmatched junction nucleotides: 7. CDR1 is MNHEY, CDR2 SVGAGI, per germline. The CDR3 region has the DNA TGTGCCAGCAGCGTAGCGGGATTCAGCTCCTACGAGCAGTACTTC. It is translated as CASSVAGFSSYEQYF.

This clone appeared once. The rearrangement links TRBV6-1 to TRBJ2-1; D gene ambiguous. Germline values: CDR1 MNHNS, CDR2 SASEGT. This CDR3 contains 13 residues. With 2 bases removed from V and 8 bases from J, the gap between germline ends came to 10 bases. The CDR3 loop reads CASSERQLHEQFF. DNA of the CDR3: TGTGCCAGCAGTGAAAGGCAGCTACATGAGCAGTTCTTC.

The CDR3 region is CASSFRDSYNEQFF. Here the CDR3 DNA reads TGTGCCAGCAGTTTCCGGGACTCCTACAATGAGCAGTTCTTC. The chain has TRBV11-2 and TRBJ2-1; a possible D gene is TRBD2 (5 bases). This CDR3 is 14 amino acids long. Trimming took 6 bases from V and 0 from J, leaving 9 bases between them. The germline V gene has CDR1 SGHAT and CDR2 FQNNGV. Combining the CDR3 with reference TRBV11-2 and TRBJ2-1 gives the whole variable domain EAGVAQSPRYKIIEKRQSVAFWCNPISGHATLYWYQQILGQGPKLLIQFQNNGVVDDSQLPKDRFSAERLKGVDSTLKIQPAKLEDSAVYLCASSFRDSYNEQFFGPGTRLTVL.

The chain combines TRBV5-4 with TRBJ1-4; 7 nucleotides match TRBD1. The CDR3 sequence is 14 residues long. Germline assignment: CDR1 SGHNT and CDR2 YYREEE (reference sequence). The V segment lost 4 bases and the J segment 7 bases; nucleotides outside the gene matches: 7. This CDR3 reads CASSPTGFTEKLFF. Here the CDR3 DNA reads TGTGCCAGCAGCCCGACAGGGTTTACTGAAAAACTGTTTTTT. Full variable domain (outside the CDR3, taken from reference TRBV5-4 and TRBJ1-4): ETGVTQSPTHLIKTRGQQVTLRCSSQSGHNTVSWYQQALGQGPQFIFQYYREEENGRGNFPPRFSGLQFPNYSSELNVNALELDDSALYLCASSPTGFTEKLFFGSGTQLSVL.

This sequence joins TRBV19 and TRBJ2-7, with D tentatively TRBD1 (6 bases). Germline V gives CDR1 LNHDA, CDR2 SQIVND (reference sequence). CDR3 size: 15 residues. Trimming pared 3 bases from V and 2 bases from J, leaving 14 bases between. This CDR3 reads CASSIGQTYAYEQYF. CDR3 in DNA: TGTGCCAGTAGTATTGGACAGACCTACGCCTACGAGCAGTACTTC.

The genes are TRBV7-6 and TRBJ2-3; TRBD2 might be the D (5 bases). The germline V gene has CDR1 SGHVS and CDR2 FNYEAQ. The CDR3 contains 17 residues. The V end lost 2 bases, the J end lost 2 bases, and 17 bases lay between the germline ends. The CDR3: CASSLSAPEGYTDTQYF. The CDR3 bases are TGTGCCAGCAGCTTAAGCGCACCCGAGGGATACACAGATACGCAGTATTTT. Looking up the rest from reference TRBV7-6 and TRBJ2-3 gives the full variable domain: GAGVSQSPRYKVTKRGQDVALRCDPISGHVSLYWYRQALGQGPEFLTYFNYEAQQDKSGLPNDRFSAERPEGSISTLTIQRTEQRDSAMYRCASSLSAPEGYTDTQYFGPGTRLTVL.

This sequence joins TRBV10-3 and TRBJ1-3; no clear D. Germline lookup yields CDR1 ENHRY and CDR2 SYGVKD. The CDR3 length is 13 residues. The V gene lost 6 bases and the J gene lost 2 bases, with 8 bases spanning the gap. The CDR3, as DNA: TGTGCCATCAGGGATTCTGCTGGAAACACCATATATTTT. It encodes CAIRDSAGNTIYF.